This entry is about one TCR beta chain. Clones were sequenced by immunoSEQ multiplex PCR, and TCRdb holds only the in-frame ones, with some missing. The sample holds about 160,000 clones, roughly 90% seen once. This sample was taken from a study of blood T cell repertoires in COVID-19. Overall study context: Sample material is recorded as cDNA or gDNA derived from T cells, B-cell-depleted T cells, or PBMCs.

This CDR3 comprises 18 residues. Germline assignment: CDR1 SGHNT and CDR2 YYREEE (reference sequence). V was pared by 0 bases and J by 0 bases, with 2 bases of the junction left unmatched. Individuals aged roughly 18 to 95 years were recruited from 24 US areas. Cohort 3 recovered donors had two negative PCRs, clearance, or symptom resolution. The clonotype was recovered from a woman aged 45-59 years who had recovered from COVID-19. V is TRBV5-4 and J is TRBJ2-3, with TRBD2 identical over 15 bases. Sequences were obtained from PBMCs or T cells enriched from blood (not recorded which). CDR3 amino acids: CASSLGTSGGASTDTQYF. In nucleotides, the CDR3 is TGTGCCAGCAGCTTGGGGACTAGCGGGGGGGCTAGCACAGATACGCAGTATTTT.